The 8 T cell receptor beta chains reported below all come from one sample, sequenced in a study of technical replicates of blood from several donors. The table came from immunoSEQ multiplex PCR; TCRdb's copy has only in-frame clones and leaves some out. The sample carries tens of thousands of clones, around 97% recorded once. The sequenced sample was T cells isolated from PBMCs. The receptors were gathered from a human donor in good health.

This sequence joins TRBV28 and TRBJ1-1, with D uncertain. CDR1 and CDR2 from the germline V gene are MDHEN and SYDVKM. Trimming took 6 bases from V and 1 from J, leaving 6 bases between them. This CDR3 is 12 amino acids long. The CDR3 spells CASRPENTEAFF. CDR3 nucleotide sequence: TGTGCCAGCAGGCCAGAGAACACTGAAGCTTTCTTT.

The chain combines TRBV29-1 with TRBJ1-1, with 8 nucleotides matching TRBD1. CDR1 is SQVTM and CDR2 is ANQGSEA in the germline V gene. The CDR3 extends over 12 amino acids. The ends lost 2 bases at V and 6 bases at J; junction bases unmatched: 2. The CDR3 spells CSVERQGPEAFF. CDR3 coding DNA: TGCAGCGTTGAAAGACAGGGGCCTGAAGCTTTCTTT.

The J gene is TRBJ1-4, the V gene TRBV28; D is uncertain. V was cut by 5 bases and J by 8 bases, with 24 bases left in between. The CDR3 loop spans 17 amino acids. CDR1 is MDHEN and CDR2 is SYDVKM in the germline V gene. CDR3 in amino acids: CASSQPGADPPAEKLFF. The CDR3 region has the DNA TGTGCCAGCAGTCAACCGGGAGCCGATCCCCCTGCCGAAAAACTGTTTTTT.

CDR3 nucleotide sequence: TGTGCCAGTAGTATAGATTTTCGGGGCACTGAAGCTTTCTTT. Translated: CASSIDFRGTEAFF. The J gene is TRBJ1-1, the V gene TRBV19; D gene ambiguous. Trimming removed 0 bases from V and 4 bases from J, with 9 bases in between. This CDR3 spans 14 amino acids. Germline CDR1 reads LNHDA; CDR2 reads SQIVND (reference sequence).

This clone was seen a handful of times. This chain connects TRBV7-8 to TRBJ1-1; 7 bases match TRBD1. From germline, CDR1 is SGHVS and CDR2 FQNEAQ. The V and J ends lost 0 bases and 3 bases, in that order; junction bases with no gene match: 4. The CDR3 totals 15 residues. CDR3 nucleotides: TGTGCCAGCAGCTTAGCGCCCGGACAGGACACTGAAGCTTTCTTT. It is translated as CASSLAPGQDTEAFF.

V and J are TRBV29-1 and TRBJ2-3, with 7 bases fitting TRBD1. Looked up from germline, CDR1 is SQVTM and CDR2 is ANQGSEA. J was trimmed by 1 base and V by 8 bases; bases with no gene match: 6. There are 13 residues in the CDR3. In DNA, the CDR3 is TGCAGCATGGGACAGAGCCGCACAGATACGCAGTATTTT. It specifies CSMGQSRTDTQYF.

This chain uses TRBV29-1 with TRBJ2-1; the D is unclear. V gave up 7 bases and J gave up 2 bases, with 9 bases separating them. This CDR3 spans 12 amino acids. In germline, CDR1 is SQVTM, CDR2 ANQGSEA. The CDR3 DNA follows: TGCAGCGCCCCCTTCCCCTACAATGAGCAGTTCTTC. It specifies CSAPFPYNEQFF.

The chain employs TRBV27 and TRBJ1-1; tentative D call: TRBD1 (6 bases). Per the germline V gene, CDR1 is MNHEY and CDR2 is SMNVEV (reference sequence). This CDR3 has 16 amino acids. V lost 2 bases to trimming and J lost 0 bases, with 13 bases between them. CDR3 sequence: CASSLLAGDMNTEAFF. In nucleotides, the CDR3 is TGTGCCAGCAGTTTACTGGCAGGGGACATGAACACTGAAGCTTTCTTT.